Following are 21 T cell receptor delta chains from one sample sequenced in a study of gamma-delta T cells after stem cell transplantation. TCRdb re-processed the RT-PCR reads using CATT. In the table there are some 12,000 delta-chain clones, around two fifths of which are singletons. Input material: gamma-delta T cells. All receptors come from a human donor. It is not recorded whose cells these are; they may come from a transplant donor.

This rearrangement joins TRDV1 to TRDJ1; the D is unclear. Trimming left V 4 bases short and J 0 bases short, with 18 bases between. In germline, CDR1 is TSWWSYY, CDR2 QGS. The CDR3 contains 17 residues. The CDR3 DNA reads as TGTGCTCTTGGGGGCCCCTGCCCATTATATAACACCGATAAACTCATCTTT. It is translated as CALGGPCPLYNTDKLIF.

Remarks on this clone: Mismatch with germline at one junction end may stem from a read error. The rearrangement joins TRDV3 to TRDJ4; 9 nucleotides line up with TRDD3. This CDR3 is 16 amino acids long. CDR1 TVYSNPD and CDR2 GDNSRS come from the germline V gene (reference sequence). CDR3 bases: TGTGCCTGTTCGCCTCGGCGAGTACTGGGGGAGAGAAAGCTGATCTTC. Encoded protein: CACSPRRVLGERKLIF.

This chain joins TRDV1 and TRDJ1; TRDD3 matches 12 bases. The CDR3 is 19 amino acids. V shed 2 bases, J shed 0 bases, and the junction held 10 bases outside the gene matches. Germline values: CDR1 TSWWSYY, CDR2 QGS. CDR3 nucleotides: TGTGCTCTTGGGGAATTCTTCCTAGACTGGGGGATACACACCGATAAACTCATCTTT. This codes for CALGEFFLDWGIHTDKLIF.

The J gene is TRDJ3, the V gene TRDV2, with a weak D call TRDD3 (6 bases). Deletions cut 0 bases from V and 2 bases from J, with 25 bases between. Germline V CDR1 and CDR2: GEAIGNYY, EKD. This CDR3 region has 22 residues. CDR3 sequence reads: CACDTVGPLGGPWAWDTRQMFF. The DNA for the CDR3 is TGTGCCTGTGACACCGTGGGCCCTCTTGGGGGCCCATGGGCCTGGGACACCCGACAGATGTTTTTC.

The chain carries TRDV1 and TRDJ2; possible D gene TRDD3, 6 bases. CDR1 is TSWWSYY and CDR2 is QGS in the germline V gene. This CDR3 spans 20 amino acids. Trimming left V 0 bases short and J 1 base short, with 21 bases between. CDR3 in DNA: TGTGCTCTTGGGGAACTAACCACGTACTTGGGGGGTAGTTTGACAGCACAACTCTTCTTT. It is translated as CALGELTTYLGGSLTAQLFF.

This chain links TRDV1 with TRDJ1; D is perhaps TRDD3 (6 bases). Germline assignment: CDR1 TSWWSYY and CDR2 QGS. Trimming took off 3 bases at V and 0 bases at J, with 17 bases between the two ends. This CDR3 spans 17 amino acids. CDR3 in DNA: TGTGCTCTTGGGGATTACCGTGGACTGGGAAACACCGATAAACTCATCTTT. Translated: CALGDYRGLGNTDKLIF.

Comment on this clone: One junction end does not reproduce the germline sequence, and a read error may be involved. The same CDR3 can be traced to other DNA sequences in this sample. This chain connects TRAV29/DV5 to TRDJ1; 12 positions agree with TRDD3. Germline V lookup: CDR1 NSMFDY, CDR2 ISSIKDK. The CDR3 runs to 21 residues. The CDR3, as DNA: TGTGCAGCATCTAGGACTCCCAGAGGTACTGGGGGATACTGGTACACCGATAAGCTCATCTTT. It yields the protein CAASRTPRGTGGYWYTDKLIF. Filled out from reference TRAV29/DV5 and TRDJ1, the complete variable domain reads DQQVKQNSPSLSVQEGRISILNCDYTNSMFDYFLWYKKYPAEGPTFLISISSIKDKNEDGRFTVFLNKSAKHLSLHIVPSQPGDSAVYFCAASRTPRGTGGYWYTDKLIFGKGTRVTVEP.

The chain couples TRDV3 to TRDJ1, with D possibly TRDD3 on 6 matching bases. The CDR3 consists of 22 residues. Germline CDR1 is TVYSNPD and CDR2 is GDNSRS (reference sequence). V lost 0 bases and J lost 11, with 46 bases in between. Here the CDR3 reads CAFSPVFGTGSTKSLYIDPLIF. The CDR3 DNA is TGTGCCTTTAGCCCCGTATTCGGCACTGGGTCCACTAAGTCCCTATACATCGATCCTCTCATCTTT.

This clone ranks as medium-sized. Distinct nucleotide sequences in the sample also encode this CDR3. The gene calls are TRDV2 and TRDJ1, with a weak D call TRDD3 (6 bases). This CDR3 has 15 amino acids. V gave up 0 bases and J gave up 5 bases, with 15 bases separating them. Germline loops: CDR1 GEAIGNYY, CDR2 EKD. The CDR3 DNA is TGTGCCTGTGACACCGGGTGGGGGCCGACTGATAAACTCATCTTT. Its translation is CACDTGWGPTDKLIF.

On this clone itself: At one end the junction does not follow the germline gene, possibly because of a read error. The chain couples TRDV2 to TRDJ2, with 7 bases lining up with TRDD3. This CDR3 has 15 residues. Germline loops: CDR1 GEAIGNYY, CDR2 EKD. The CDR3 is CACDTRGDLTAKLFF. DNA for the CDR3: TGTGCCTGTGACACGAGGGGGGATTTGACAGCAAAACTCTTCTTT.

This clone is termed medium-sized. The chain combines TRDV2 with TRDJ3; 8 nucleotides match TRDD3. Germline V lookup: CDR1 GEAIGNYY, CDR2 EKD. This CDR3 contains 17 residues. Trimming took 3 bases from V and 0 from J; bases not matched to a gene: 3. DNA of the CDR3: TGTGCCTGTGACTCATGGGGGATCTCCTGGGACACCCGACAGATGTTTTTC. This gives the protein CACDSWGISWDTRQMFF.

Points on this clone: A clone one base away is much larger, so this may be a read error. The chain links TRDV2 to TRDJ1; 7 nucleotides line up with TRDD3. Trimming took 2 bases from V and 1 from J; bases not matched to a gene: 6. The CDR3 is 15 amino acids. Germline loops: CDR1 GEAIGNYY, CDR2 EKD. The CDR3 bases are TGTGCCTGTGACATATCGTACTGGGGCACCGATAAACTCATCTTT. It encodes CACDISYWGTDKLIF.

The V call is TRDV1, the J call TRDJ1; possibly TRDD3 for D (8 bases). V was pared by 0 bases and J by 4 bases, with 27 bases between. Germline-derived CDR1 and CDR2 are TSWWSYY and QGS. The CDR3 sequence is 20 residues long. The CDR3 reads CALGELGVPTAWGTLDKLIF. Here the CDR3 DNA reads TGTGCTCTTGGGGAACTAGGGGTTCCTACGGCCTGGGGGACTCTCGATAAACTCATCTTT.

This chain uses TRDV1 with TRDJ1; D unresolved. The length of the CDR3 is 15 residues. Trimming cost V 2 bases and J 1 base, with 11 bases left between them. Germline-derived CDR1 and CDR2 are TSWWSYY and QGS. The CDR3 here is CALGEGTLCTDKLIF. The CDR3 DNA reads TGTGCTCTTGGGGAAGGGACCCTATGCACCGATAAACTCATCTTT.

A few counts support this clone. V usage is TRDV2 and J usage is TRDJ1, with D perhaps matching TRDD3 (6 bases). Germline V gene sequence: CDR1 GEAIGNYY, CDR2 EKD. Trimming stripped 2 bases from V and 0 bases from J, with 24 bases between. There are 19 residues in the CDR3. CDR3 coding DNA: TGTGCCTGTGACAAGCGGTGGACGTCGGTGGGGATGTACACCGATAAACTCATCTTT. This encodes CACDKRWTSVGMYTDKLIF.

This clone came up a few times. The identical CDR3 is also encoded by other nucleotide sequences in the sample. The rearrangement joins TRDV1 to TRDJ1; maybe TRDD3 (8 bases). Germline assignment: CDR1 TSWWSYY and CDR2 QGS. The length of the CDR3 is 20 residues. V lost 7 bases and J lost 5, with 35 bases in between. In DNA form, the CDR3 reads TGTGCTCTTGCACCGTTTCCTACGGATGAGAGGGGCTGGGGGACTGATAAACTCATCTTT. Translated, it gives CALAPFPTDERGWGTDKLIF.

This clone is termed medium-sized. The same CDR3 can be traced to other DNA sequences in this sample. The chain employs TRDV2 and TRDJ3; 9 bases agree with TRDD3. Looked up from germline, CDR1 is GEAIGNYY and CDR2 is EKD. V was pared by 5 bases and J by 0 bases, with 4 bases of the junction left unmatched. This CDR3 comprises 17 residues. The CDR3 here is CACGSGGFSWDTRQMFF. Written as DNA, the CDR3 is TGTGCCTGTGGGTCTGGGGGATTCTCCTGGGACACCCGACAGATGTTTTTC.

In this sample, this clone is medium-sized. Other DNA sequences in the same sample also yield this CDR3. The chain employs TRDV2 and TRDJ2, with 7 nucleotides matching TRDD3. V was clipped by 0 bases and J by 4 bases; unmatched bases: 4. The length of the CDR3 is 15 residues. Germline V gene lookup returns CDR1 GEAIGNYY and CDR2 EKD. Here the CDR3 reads CACDTAHWGTAQLFF. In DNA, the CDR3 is TGTGCCTGTGACACCGCTCACTGGGGGACAGCACAACTCTTCTTT.

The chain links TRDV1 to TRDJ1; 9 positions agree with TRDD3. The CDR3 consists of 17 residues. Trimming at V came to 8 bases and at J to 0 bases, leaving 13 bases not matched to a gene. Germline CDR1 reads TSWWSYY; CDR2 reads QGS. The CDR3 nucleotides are TGTGCTCTTTGTTCCCCCGCTGGGGGATTTTACACCGATAAACTCATCTTT. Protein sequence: CALCSPAGGFYTDKLIF.

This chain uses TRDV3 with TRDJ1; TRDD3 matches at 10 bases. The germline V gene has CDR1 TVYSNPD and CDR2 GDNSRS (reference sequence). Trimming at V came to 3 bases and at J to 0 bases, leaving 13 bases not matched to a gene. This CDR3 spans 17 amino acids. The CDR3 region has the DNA TGTGCCTTGGGTCCTAGGGGGGATACGCGGTACACCGATAAACTCATCTTT. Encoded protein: CALGPRGDTRYTDKLIF.

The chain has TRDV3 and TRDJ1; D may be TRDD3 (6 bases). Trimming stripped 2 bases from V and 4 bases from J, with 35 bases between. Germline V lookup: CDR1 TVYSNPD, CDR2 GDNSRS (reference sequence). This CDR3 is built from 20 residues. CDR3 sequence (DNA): TGTGCCTTTCCCAGTGGGGGCCACTACGAGAATTCGGGGAACATCGATAAACTCATCTTT. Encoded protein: CAFPSGGHYENSGNIDKLIF.